This T cell receptor beta chain was profiled in a study of CD8+ T cells in alopecia areata. As the sequencing template, cDNA was produced by extracting RNA and reverse transcribing it. Clones were sequenced by immunoSEQ multiplex PCR, and TCRdb holds only the in-frame ones, with some missing. Here the sample spans more than 200,000 clones, roughly 69% being singletons. CDR3 length: 16 amino acids. Trimming removed 7 bases from V and 1 base from J, with 18 bases in between. Per the germline V gene, CDR1 is SGHNT and CDR2 is YYREEE (reference sequence). Sequenced here: CD4+ T cells sorted from blood, sampled at week 0. This receptor was obtained from a human donor with alopecia areata. The chain is built from TRBV5-4 and TRBJ2-1; the D gene is possibly TRBD2 (6 bases). CDR3 amino acids: CASSRGDPRSYNEQFF. CDR3 nucleotide sequence: TGTGCCAGCTCCCGCGGGGACCCAAGGTCCTACAATGAGCAGTTCTTC.